This passage covers 15 T cell receptor beta chains from one sample sequenced in a study of OX40 agonist ivuxolimab in advanced cancers. Using immunoSEQ multiplex PCR, the repertoire was profiled, and TCRdb retains in-frame clones only, with some absent. The sample records under 75,000 clones, about 93% being singletons. Sequences were derived from CD4+ or CD8+ T cells sorted from blood, sampled in a trial of the OX40 agonist ivuxolimab. Receptor source: an adult with an advanced solid tumor such as melanoma, head and neck, liver or kidney cancer.

The V gene is TRBV7-9, the J gene TRBJ2-7, with 8 positions matching TRBD1. This CDR3 has 12 residues. Germline V CDR1 and CDR2: SEHNR, FQNEAQ (reference sequence). Unmatched junction bases numbered 3, after V lost 5 bases and J lost 6 bases. CDR3: CASSPGQVEQYF. The DNA of the CDR3 is TGTGCCAGCAGCCCGGGACAGGTCGAGCAGTACTTC. The whole variable domain, filled in from reference TRBV7-9 and TRBJ2-7, reads DTGVSQNPRHKITKRGQNVTFRCDPISEHNRLYWYRQTLGQGPEFLTYFQNEAQLEKSRLLSDRFSAERPKGSFSTLEIQRTEQGDSAMYLCASSPGQVEQYFGPGTRLTVT.

The rearrangement links TRBV5-4 to TRBJ1-4; 7 bases align to TRBD1. With 2 bases clipped from V and 6 bases from J, the junction kept 4 bases outside the gene matches. Germline V CDR1 and CDR2: SGHNT, YYREEE (reference sequence). The CDR3 spans 14 residues. Written as DNA, the CDR3 is TGTGCCAGCAGCTTCTACAGGGGCGATGAAAAACTGTTTTTT. This translates into CASSFYRGDEKLFF.

The genes are TRBV27 and TRBJ2-7, with D perhaps given as TRBD1 or TRBD2 (5 bases each). The CDR3 has 14 amino acids. The V end lost 2 bases, the J end lost 2 bases, and 10 bases lay between the germline ends. Per the germline V gene, CDR1 is MNHEY and CDR2 is SMNVEV (reference sequence). CDR3 nucleotides: TGTGCCAGCAGTTTAGGGGGAAGCGCCTACGAGCAGTACTTC. As protein: CASSLGGSAYEQYF.

The J gene is TRBJ1-6, the V gene TRBV6-6; a possible D gene is TRBD1 (5 bases). The germline CDR1 and CDR2 sequences are MNHNY and SVGAGI (reference sequence). Trimming took off 4 bases at V and 13 bases at J, with 14 bases between the two ends. The CDR3 totals 13 residues. The CDR3 DNA sequence: TGTGCCAGCAGTTTTACGGGGGTTGGGCCCCTCCACTTT. Translation gives CASSFTGVGPLHF.

The J gene is TRBJ2-2, the V gene TRBV27; D is unresolved. This CDR3 has 16 residues. The germline V and J ends were trimmed by 3 bases and 0 bases, with 11 bases remaining between them. Germline loops: CDR1 MNHEY, CDR2 SMNVEV (reference sequence). CDR3 loop: CASSLLSFANTGELFF. CDR3 DNA sequence: TGTGCCAGCAGTTTGCTCAGCTTCGCGAACACCGGGGAGCTGTTTTTT.

This sequence joins TRBV13 and TRBJ2-7; unclear D gene. Germline assignment: CDR1 PRHDT and CDR2 FYEKMQ (reference sequence). Deletions cut 5 bases from V and 1 base from J, with 6 bases between. The CDR3 is made up of 12 amino acids. CDR3 loop: CASSGPSYEQYF. DNA for the CDR3: TGTGCCAGCAGCGGACCGTCCTACGAGCAGTACTTC.

The V call is TRBV6-1, the J call TRBJ2-1; maybe TRBD1 (6 bases). This CDR3 has 12 residues. The V end was cut by 7 bases, the J end by 9 bases, with 13 bases between. CDR1 MNHNS and CDR2 SASEGT come from the germline V gene. Written as DNA, the CDR3 is TGTGCCAGCAAATACAGGGTAGTTGAGCAGTTCTTC. Its protein is CASKYRVVEQFF.

The rearrangement joins TRBV7-6 to TRBJ2-7; tentative D call: TRBD2 (6 bases). The CDR3 is made up of 14 amino acids. The germline V and J ends were trimmed by 1 base and 5 bases, with 12 bases remaining between them. Germline lookup yields CDR1 SGHVS and CDR2 FNYEAQ. CDR3 residues: CASSLDMERDEQYF. In DNA form, the CDR3 reads TGTGCCAGCAGCTTAGATATGGAGCGGGACGAGCAGTACTTC.

This chain uses TRBV9 with TRBJ2-5, with 8 bases fitting TRBD1. The CDR3 has 16 amino acids. The V segment lost 3 bases and the J segment 4 bases; nucleotides outside the gene matches: 11. Germline CDR1 SGDLS, CDR2 YYNGEE. The CDR3 here is CASSENQGASGETQYF. In nucleotides, the CDR3 is TGTGCCAGCAGCGAAAACCAGGGGGCTTCGGGAGAGACCCAGTACTTC.

The genes are TRBV9 and TRBJ1-1, with TRBD1 as a possible D gene (5 bases). Germline-derived CDR1 and CDR2 are SGDLS and YYNGEE. The ends were cut back, 4 bases at V and 7 bases at J, with 14 bases in the middle. CDR3 length: 13 amino acids. The CDR3 sequence is CASSPGGRIEAFF. For the CDR3, the DNA is TGTGCCAGCAGCCCTGGGGGGAGGATTGAAGCTTTCTTT.

The rearrangement links TRBV5-5 to TRBJ2-1, with D tentatively TRBD1 (6 bases). The CDR3 is 14 amino acids. Germline CDR1 SGHKS, CDR2 YYEKEE (reference sequence). V was shortened by 2 bases and J by 4 bases, with 10 bases between the two germline ends. The CDR3 protein is CASSFRTDYNEQFF. The CDR3 coding sequence is TGTGCCAGCAGCTTTAGGACAGATTACAATGAGCAGTTCTTC.

This chain joins TRBV30 and TRBJ2-7; 8 positions match TRBD1. Germline loops: CDR1 GTSNPN, CDR2 SVGIG (reference sequence). Germline trimming cut 1 base from V and 3 bases from J; bases unmatched to any gene: 2. The CDR3 totals 13 residues. The CDR3 reads CAWSDDRGYEQYF. The CDR3, as DNA: TGTGCCTGGAGTGACGACAGGGGCTACGAGCAGTACTTC.

This clone was seen just once. The V gene is TRBV27, the J gene TRBJ1-1; 7 bases line up with TRBD1. Looked up from germline, CDR1 is MNHEY and CDR2 is SMNVEV (reference sequence). Losses at the gene ends were 3 bases for V and 3 bases for J; bases not matched to a gene: 7. This CDR3 comprises 15 residues. The CDR3 reads CASSFYRGADTEAFF. The CDR3 nucleotides read TGTGCCAGCAGTTTCTACAGGGGCGCCGACACTGAAGCTTTCTTT.

This chain links TRBV9 with TRBJ1-1; a possible D gene is TRBD1 (6 bases). The germline gives CDR1 SGDLS, CDR2 YYNGEE. V lost 4 bases, J lost 3 bases, and 13 bases lay in between. This CDR3 region has 14 residues. The CDR3 here is CASSPWAGDTEAFF. The CDR3 DNA reads as TGTGCCAGCAGCCCCTGGGCAGGGGACACTGAAGCTTTCTTT.

This rearrangement joins TRBV25-1 to TRBJ2-7, with 7 bases matching TRBD1. J was trimmed by 5 bases and V by 4 bases; bases with no gene match: 5. Germline CDR1 MGHDK, CDR2 SYGVNS. This CDR3 has 13 residues. CDR3 DNA sequence: TGTGCCAGCAGTGGAGGGGGCCTAAACGAGCAGTACTTC. The encoded protein is CASSGGGLNEQYF.